Listed below are T cell receptor beta chains from one sample, sequenced in a study of T cell responses to AZD1222 COVID-19 vaccine. TCRdb's table, derived via immunoSEQ multiplex PCR, lists solely in-frame clones and lacks some. The profile shows around 100,000 clones, 91% of them singletons. This specimen was peripheral blood, taken on day 0 of AZD1222 vaccination. Every receptor here comes from an adult in good health. Each CDR3 is given without its conserved first and last residue. The size field is filled for only some rows; it gives once, few, many or a size class.

clone_size	v_call	j_call	cdr3_aa
NA	TRBV6-4	TRBJ1-2	ASSAPDFYGYT
NA	TRBV2	TRBJ2-7	ASSAPPGKNEQY
NA	TRBV18	TRBJ2-5	ASSLGLAVEETQY
NA	TRBV6-5	TRBJ2-4	ASKGQALAKNIQY
NA	TRBV7-8	TRBJ2-5	ASSLARLAVAPTQY
NA	TRBV28	TRBJ1-1	ASIAGDIWRGNTEAF
NA	TRBV10-3	TRBJ2-7	AISESTRGWEQY
NA	TRBV30	TRBJ2-7	AWSPFAGGMTYEQY
NA	TRBV24-1	TRBJ2-1	ATSDAGTNEQF
NA	TRBV27	TRBJ2-3	ASSSSLIAGKESDTQY
NA	TRBV15	TRBJ2-7	ATSRDGKGSSYEQY
NA	TRBV19	TRBJ2-2	ASSILMLAAHTGELF
NA	TRBV24-1	TRBJ1-5	ATQLDRMDQPQH
NA	TRBV19	TRBJ2-2	ASGTGVNTGELF
NA	TRBV13	TRBJ2-2	ASSAPAGLAISGELF
NA	TRBV11-2	TRBJ2-7	ASSPRTSGRYSYEQY
NA	TRBV10-3	TRBJ2-1	AISGIGPPSSYNEQF
once	TRBV5-8	TRBJ1-5	ASSLGTVRNQPQH